This T cell receptor beta chain was identified during a study of cytomegalovirus exposure and HLA in healthy donors (dated by TCRdb to about 2017). Background on the whole study: An earlier analysis of approximately 600 of the donors reported roughly 300 Gb of sequence data and more than 90 million unique TCR beta sequences from some 180 million T cells. An early release covering more than 500 HLA-typed donors comprised approximately 290 gigabases of sequencing data and 85 million to 100 million unique TCR sequences. The genetic ancestry cluster associated with self-reported Caucasian donors included 70% to 85% of the 398 genotyped donors. The study aimed to test whether signatures of past pathogen exposure could be identified by cataloging public T cell receptors. The T cell repertoires of some 700 subjects were profiled by immunosequencing and related to cytomegalovirus serostatus. In addition to the first cohort of 666 subjects, a separate validation cohort of 100 to 150 different subjects was used. High-throughput TCR immunosequencing, statistical association of individual TCRs with disease status, and machine learning were combined to predict cytomegalovirus infection status. To study patterns of TCR occurrence, a later analysis re-analyzed previously published TCR beta repertoires from under 750 donors and added high-resolution HLA genotyping. Rather than drawing on any new phenotypic data, the later analysis identified candidate immune exposures from TCR beta sequences and the way those sequences occurred across donors. To decide whether each TCR beta V gene segment behaved as functional or pseudogenic, an earlier analysis of some 570 of the donors relied on high-throughput TCR beta sequencing. Donor age, sex, ethnicity and CMV serostatus were compiled together with the repertoire data. A later genetic analysis took genome-wide SNP genotypes for 398 of the 666 donors and used that subset as a discovery cohort. All discovery cohort repertoires had been generated on a single sequencing platform. Class I and class II HLA loci were covered by the typing at four-digit resolution. Typing coverage varied by locus: about 629-640 donors for A, B, C, DRB1 and DQB1; roughly 520 for DQA1; about 600 for DPA1; 450 to 480 for DPB1. Because of strong linkage in the cohort, a handful of DR-DQ haplotypes were treated as single units for association and clustering. Among about 410 genotyped donors of the cohort, an average of approximately 240,000 unique TCR beta nucleotide sequences was sequenced per donor, of which roughly 17% were non-productive.

For this clone: The clone's antigen remains unknown. The input lacks base qualities; no much larger clone sits a single base away.

The cohort consisted of 666 healthy bone marrow donors. At the time of sampling, all cohort members were nominally healthy, though unrecorded immune exposures were likely present. The donor was CMV seropositive and was included in the group of 250 to 300 seropositive cohort members. Each donor provided a peripheral blood sample, and peripheral blood mononuclear cells were used for TCR beta sequencing. The Qiagen DNeasy Blood Extraction Kit was used to extract genomic DNA from the blood cell samples. The germline V gene specifies SGHRS as CDR1 and YFSETQ as CDR2. The CDR3 goes from the cysteine to the phenylalanine over 11 residues. Only CDR3 DNA remains: 33 bases, in frame from the first base. V is pared back by 7 bases and J by 13 bases, with 15 bases lying between the germline termini. The library was generated by the immunoSEQ multiplex PCR assay. The multiplex PCR relied on a mix of 60 forward primers for TCR Vbeta segments and 13 reverse primers for TCR Jbeta segments. Amplification of the CDR3 region of rearranged TCR beta genes was performed with a multiplex PCR assay on genomic DNA. The amplified TCR beta libraries were sequenced on the Illumina HiSeq System as 87-base-pair reads. The source study handled its data this way. In a later analysis, roughly 80 million unique TCR beta chains were counted across the approximately 620 repertoires, and roughly 11 million of these chains were shared by at least two donors. To remove PCR and sequencing errors, raw reads were error-corrected and collapsed into unique sequences using a nearest-neighbor algorithm that merged closely related sequences. V, D and J gene segments were assigned by aligning CDR3 sequences to IMGT reference sequences. Each retained sequence needed at least a six-nucleotide match to both a V gene segment and a J gene segment. A rearrangement was called productive if the CDR3 had no stop codons and remained in frame with V and J, and every other rearrangement was called non-productive. Following IMGT convention, CDR3 was defined as the stretch from the second conserved V-encoded cysteine up to the conserved J-encoded phenylalanine. In an earlier analysis of around 540 of the donors, sequences lacking an unambiguous match to a single V gene segment were excluded. In an earlier analysis of 450 to 750 of the donors, a V segment was called functional when productive rearrangements were above 56.7%, and segregating when the standard deviation between donors exceeded 5%. To diagnose cytomegalovirus status from the catalog of TCR beta chain sequences, a statistical classification framework was built. In a later analysis, V and J genes were assigned by comparing TCR nucleotide sequences against IMGT/GENE-DB human TR gene sequences. The TCRdist pipeline was used in a later analysis to assign CDR3 sequences and most-parsimonious VDJ recombination scenarios. In a later analysis, each TCR beta chain was defined by its CDR3 amino acid sequence together with its V-gene family, and reads lacking a unique V-gene family were excluded. In a later analysis, around 600 highly shared, low-generation-probability nucleotide sequences were removed to address suspected cross-contamination and a sequencing artifact. In a later analysis, a clonal expansion index for each public chain was calculated from normalized within-repertoire ranks of inferred template counts. In a later analysis, generation probabilities were computed using a VDJ recombination model fitted to out-of-frame rearrangements, and the results were checked against IGoR. A later analysis scored TCR-TCR, TCR-HLA and TCR-CMV co-occurrence with hypergeometric tests, applying a repertoire-size bias correction to TCR pairs. In a later analysis, false discovery rates were estimated by permuting HLA or CMV assignments 20 times. In a later analysis, co-occurring TCRs were grouped with DBSCAN, and TCRdist sequence similarity was added when clustering was performed within HLA-allele-positive subsets. Repertoires with fewer than 30,000 or more than 120,000 public chains were left out of co-occurrence clustering, as were five repertoires with anomalous nucleotide sharing. In its TCRdb copy, this immuneACCESS table keeps in-frame sequences only and misses some clones. Where compared with another copy, unresolved V genes explain less than half of these, and the others have no known cause. V, J and clone size were drawn from that table, and D and trimming were deduced from the DNA. The sample table holds around 150,000 clones, of which 68% were seen once. The ten largest clones capture less than 3.5% of the sample.

The full study reports these points: According to a later analysis, parvovirus B19, influenza, CMV and Epstein-Barr virus appeared linked to several top co-occurrence clusters. A few of the identified cytomegalovirus-associated TCR beta chains were confirmed in vitro to be specific for cytomegalovirus antigens. The classifier was reported to diagnose cytomegalovirus status with high specificity and sensitivity in both the original and validation cohorts. It was suggested by the authors that the approach could potentially be generalized to other disease states and immunological phenotypes. According to a later genetic analysis, donors in an Asian-associated ancestry cluster had fewer N-insertions in productive TCRs than the roughly 700-donor mean. In the study, 150 to 200 TCR beta chains were listed as associated with cytomegalovirus. At a false discovery rate of 0.05, a later analysis linked 16,951 TCR beta sequences to specific HLA alleles. Because counts were too low, under 20 rarely observed V segments, including chromosome 9 orphons, were left out of the earlier analysis of roughly 600 of the donors. Because HLA typing was missing for some donors at each locus, association tests included only the typed subset. The only immune exposure information available for the cohort was CMV serostatus. Roughly uniform sequencing depth across donors was assumed in presence/absence analyses, although this assumption may not hold. This cohort had only TCR beta chains sequenced, and the lack of alpha or paired-chain data limited which features could be detected. Linkage disequilibrium might explain the correlated functional status among segregating V segments, but an unknown experimental factor could not be ruled out. While some public TCRs were present in many individuals, most TCR sequences turned up only very rarely across donors. The sequencing pipeline was judged likely to have produced a cluster of highly shared sequence variants as a technical artifact. When HLA alleles, especially DR and DQ, strongly co-occurred, attributing TCR associations to individual alleles was difficult. V-gene and J-gene trimming of TCR beta chains was associated with a missense DCLRE1C variant in a later genetic analysis, and the association was replicated in an independent cohort. The 87-base-pair reads could not distinguish some IMGT-functional V segments, including TRBV6-2 and TRBV6-3, so those segments were excluded. Most CMV-associated TCR beta chains appeared to be HLA-restricted in a later analysis, and the HLA associations seemed to be driven largely by CMV exposure. A later analysis found that HLA-associated TCR beta chains were more clonally expanded and had lower generation probabilities than equally common non-associated chains. An earlier analysis of approximately 540 of the donors showed that most TCR beta V segments appeared in productive rearrangements either about 87% or about 30% of the time, which broadly matched IMGT annotations. A further reported finding was that TCR beta sequences accurately predicted the HLA-A and HLA-B alleles for most subjects in the first cohort. A later analysis found that TCR association rates varied across HLA loci, with DRB1 alleles showing the most associated TCRs and HLA-C alleles the fewest.

The sequence was obtained from a woman between 40 and 50 years old in good health and CMV-seropositive. The chain uses TRBV5-1 and TRBJ2-1; tentative D gene TRBD2, with 7 bases matching. Sequenced sample: PBMCs. CDR3 region: CASGGAGFQFF. The sequenced DNA is TGCGCCAGCGGGGGGGCGGGGTTCCAGTTCTTC.